The 20 T cell receptor beta chains presented below share a single source sample, sequenced in a study of blood T cell repertoires in COVID-19. Clones were read by immunoSEQ multiplex PCR, and TCRdb kept only the in-frame ones, dropping some. Of roughly 300,000 clones in the sample, approximately 83% were seen once. Sequenced material: peripheral blood. The receptors originated from a human donor in a cohort sampled during active COVID-19.

This clone was seen a few times. The chain employs TRBV5-4 and TRBJ1-1; no clear D gene. Trimming took 0 bases from V and 1 from J, leaving 13 bases between them. The germline V gene has CDR1 SGHNT and CDR2 YYREEE (reference sequence). The CDR3 length is 16 residues. CDR3 protein: CASSLAGGSGNTEAFF. The CDR3 region has the DNA TGTGCCAGCAGCTTGGCCGGAGGGTCCGGGAACACTGAAGCTTTCTTT. Complete variable domain (other parts from reference TRBV5-4 and TRBJ1-1): ETGVTQSPTHLIKTRGQQVTLRCSSQSGHNTVSWYQQALGQGPQFIFQYYREEENGRGNFPPRFSGLQFPNYSSELNVNALELDDSALYLCASSLAGGSGNTEAFFGQGTRLTVV.

V is TRBV2 and J is TRBJ1-5; no clear D. Trimming left V 6 bases short and J 3 bases short, with 9 bases between. CDR3 size: 13 residues. CDR1 SNHLY and CDR2 FYNNEI come from the germline V gene. CDR3 DNA sequence: TGTGCCAGCAGGTGGACTTTCAATCAGCCCCAGCATTTT. Amino acids: CASRWTFNQPQHF.

The rearrangement joins TRBV2 to TRBJ1-6; 9 bases fit TRBD1. The germline CDR1 and CDR2 sequences are SNHLY and FYNNEI. There are 15 residues in the CDR3. V dropped 4 bases and J dropped 9; count of bases not matched to a gene: 7. The CDR3: CASSADGTGISPLHF. DNA of the CDR3: TGTGCCAGCAGTGCCGATGGGACAGGGATTTCACCCCTCCACTTT.

The rearrangement joins TRBV2 to TRBJ2-2; 7 bases are a match to TRBD2. Trimming removed 2 bases from V and 3 bases from J; junction bases left unmatched: 3. In germline, CDR1 is SNHLY, CDR2 FYNNEI. This CDR3 region has 15 residues. CDR3 DNA: TGTGCCAGCAGTGAATGGCTAGCGGACACCGGGGAGCTGTTTTTT. Translation gives CASSEWLADTGELFF.

CDR3: CASSTPREAFF. The CDR3 nucleotides read TGTGCCAGCAGTACTCCTAGGGAAGCTTTCTTT. The genes are TRBV6-5 and TRBJ1-1; no firm D call. Germline V gives CDR1 MNHEY, CDR2 SVGAGI. CDR3 length: 11 residues. Trimming cost V 5 bases and J 8 bases, with 9 bases left between them.

This chain joins TRBV12-3 or TRBV12-4 and TRBJ2-7; TRBD2 might be the D (6 bases). V dropped 10 bases and J dropped 6 bases, with 19 bases sitting between them. CDR3 length: 13 amino acids. The CDR3 is CAIGWDSSREQYF. The CDR3, as DNA: TGTGCCATTGGATGGGACTCCTCACGCGAGCAGTACTTC.

The chain joins TRBV28 to TRBJ1-4; D is perhaps TRBD1 (6 bases). Trimming pared 5 bases from V and 5 bases from J, leaving 12 bases between. Germline V gives CDR1 MDHEN, CDR2 SYDVKM. This CDR3 has 14 residues. The DNA for the CDR3 is TGTGCCAGCAGTACAGGACAGCCGAATGAAAAACTGTTTTTT. This gives the protein CASSTGQPNEKLFF.

This clone was counted many times. The chain combines TRBV21-1 with TRBJ1-2. TRBV21-1 corresponds to a pseudogene. The CDR3 has 16 residues. This chain's CDR3 is CASSLGGRVDGYGYTF. CDR3 coding DNA: TGTGCCAGCAGTCTGGGGGGTAGGGTAGATGGTTATGGCTACACCTTC.

V and J are TRBV5-4 and TRBJ1-1; tentatively, D is TRBD1 (6 bases). Germline values: CDR1 SGHNT, CDR2 YYREEE (reference sequence). V gave up 4 bases and J gave up 2 bases, with 15 bases separating them. The CDR3 length is 15 residues. The CDR3 region is CASSGGGGGNTEAFF. DNA of the CDR3: TGTGCCAGCAGCGGGGGAGGGGGAGGTAACACTGAAGCTTTCTTT.

The chain combines TRBV7-2 with TRBJ2-2, with 7 bases aligning to TRBD1. The CDR3 is made up of 16 amino acids. With 2 bases clipped from V and 1 base from J, the junction kept 4 bases outside the gene matches. Per germline, CDR1 SGHTA and CDR2 FQGNSA. The CDR3 reads CASSLFTGVNTGELFF. The CDR3 DNA reads TGTGCCAGCAGCTTATTCACAGGGGTGAACACCGGGGAGCTGTTTTTT.

In DNA, the CDR3 is TGTGCCAGCAGCTTGGTTAGGACTAGCGGGAGGGCAATCCGTCACGAGACCCAGTACTTC. Protein: CASSLVRTSGRAIRHETQYF. The chain combines TRBV5-4 with TRBJ2-5; 15 bases line up with TRBD2. The CDR3 runs to 20 residues. Germline V gene lookup returns CDR1 SGHNT and CDR2 YYREEE (reference sequence). Trimming took 0 bases from V and 5 from J; bases not matched to a gene: 14. The complete variable domain, with remaining parts taken from reference TRBV5-4 and TRBJ2-5, reads ETGVTQSPTHLIKTRGQQVTLRCSSQSGHNTVSWYQQALGQGPQFIFQYYREEENGRGNFPPRFSGLQFPNYSSELNVNALELDDSALYLCASSLVRTSGRAIRHETQYFGPGTRLLVL.

This clone showed up just a few times. The chain uses TRBV7-9 and TRBJ1-1, with 8 bases identical to TRBD1. The CDR3 is 14 amino acids. The germline CDR1 and CDR2 sequences are SEHNR and FQNEAQ (reference sequence). J gave up 5 bases and V 5 bases, and 7 bases lay outside the gene matches. CDR3 amino acids: CASSTRQGSTEAFF. The CDR3 DNA reads as TGTGCCAGCAGCACCCGACAGGGGTCTACTGAAGCTTTCTTT.

The chain joins TRBV2 to TRBJ1-2; possibly TRBD1 for D (5 bases). Germline CDR1 and CDR2: SNHLY and FYNNEI. The CDR3 runs 13 residues. V was cut by 4 bases and J by 0 bases, with 6 bases left in between. CDR3 in DNA: TGTGCCAGCAGTGCGACAGCTAACTATGGCTACACCTTC. Residues: CASSATANYGYTF.

This clone turned up a few times. The chain is built from TRBV14 and TRBJ1-6; possible D gene TRBD1, 6 bases. CDR3 length equals 13 residues. CDR1 and CDR2 from the germline V gene are SGHDN and FVKESK. V dropped 8 bases and J dropped 5 bases, with 10 bases sitting between them. The CDR3 here is CASRQVDNSPLHF. CDR3 in DNA: TGTGCCAGCCGACAGGTGGATAATTCACCCCTCCACTTT.

The gene calls are TRBV29-1 and TRBJ2-7, with D possibly TRBD1 on 6 matching bases. Between the trimmed V and J ends, which lost 7 bases and 7 bases, there was a span of 17 bases. In germline, CDR1 is SQVTM, CDR2 ANQGSEA. The CDR3 sequence is 12 residues long. CDR3 residues: CSATGWESEQYF. In nucleotides, the CDR3 is TGCAGCGCAACAGGGTGGGAGTCGGAGCAGTACTTC.

This chain connects TRBV7-9 to TRBJ2-7; D might be TRBD2 (5 bases). Germline V gene data show CDR1 as SEHNR and CDR2 as FQNEAQ (reference sequence). The CDR3 covers 17 residues. V lost 1 base, J lost 0 bases, and 16 bases lay in between. The DNA of the CDR3 is TGTGCCAGCAGCTTAGGTTTGGTAGCGCTTACCTCCTACGAGCAGTACTTC. This codes for CASSLGLVALTSYEQYF.

The rearrangement joins TRBV2 to TRBJ2-7, with TRBD1 as a possible D gene (6 bases). CDR1 is SNHLY and CDR2 is FYNNEI in the germline V gene. V lost 8 bases, J lost 2 bases, and 7 bases lay in between. This CDR3 is built from 11 residues. CDR3 sequence: CASGTTYEQYF. CDR3 in DNA: TGTGCCAGCGGGACAACCTACGAGCAGTACTTC. Filled out from reference TRBV2 and TRBJ2-7, the complete variable domain reads EPEVTQTPSHQVTQMGQEVILRCVPISNHLYFYWYRQILGQKVEFLVSFYNNEISEKSEIFDDQFSVERPDGSNFTLKIRSTKLEDSAMYFCASGTTYEQYFGPGTRLTVT.

The chain employs TRBV4-1 and TRBJ2-6; 9 bases map to TRBD1. The junction had 5 bases not matched to a gene; V was cut back by 3 bases and J by 2 bases. The CDR3 consists of 17 residues. Germline loops: CDR1 MGHRA, CDR2 YSYEKL. CDR3 nucleotide sequence: TGCGCCAGCAGCCAGGGGGACAGGGTAGCTGGGGCCAACGTCCTGACTTTC. Protein: CASSQGDRVAGANVLTF.

This rearrangement joins TRBV3-1 (or the pseudogene TRBV3-2) to TRBJ1-2; a weak D match, TRBD1 (6 bases). The CDR3 sequence is 14 residues long. V lost 1 base and J 4 bases, leaving 10 bases between the germline ends. Looked up from germline, CDR1 is LGHDT and CDR2 is YNNKEL (reference sequence). In nucleotides, the CDR3 is TGTGCCAGCAGCCAAGGGCAGGGGATCTATGGCTACACCTTC. Encoded protein: CASSQGQGIYGYTF.

V and J are TRBV7-9 and TRBJ2-7, with 7 bases identical to TRBD2. The CDR3 contains 15 residues. Per germline, CDR1 SEHNR and CDR2 FQNEAQ (reference sequence). Unmatched junction bases numbered 8, after V lost 6 bases and J lost 0 bases. The CDR3 DNA is TGTGCCAGCAGAAATGGTGGGGAGGGCTCCTACGAGCAGTACTTC. Residues: CASRNGGEGSYEQYF.